What follows is one T cell receptor (beta chain) and its context. What it binds is not known. The data were taken from a study of cytomegalovirus exposure and HLA in healthy donors. Study results and caveats: The listing of 150 to 200 TCR beta chains classed them as cytomegalovirus-associated.

J was trimmed by 5 bases and V by 4 bases; bases with no gene match: 2. Per germline, CDR1 SNHLY and CDR2 FYNNEI. There are 13 residues in the CDR3. Everyone who donated was a healthy bone marrow donor. Vbeta (60) and Jbeta (13) primers were used in the PCR. TCRdb keeps only in-frame clones here, not all; method: immunoSEQ multiplex PCR. This table has roughly 150,000 clones, roughly 80% appearing once. The receptor comes from a male donor in good health and CMV-seronegative. The rearrangement links TRBV2 to TRBJ2-1; TRBD2 matches 7 bases. The source material was PBMCs. The CDR3 DNA reads as TGTGCCAGCAGTGGGGGGAGGGACAATGAGCAGTTCTTC. As protein: CASSGGRDNEQFF.